This TCR beta chain came from a study of blood T cell repertoires in COVID-19. Across the whole study: The analysed material was cDNA or gDNA that came from T cells, B-cell-depleted T cells, or PBMCs.

Looked up from germline, CDR1 is GTSNPN and CDR2 is SVGIG (reference sequence). The V and J ends lost 6 bases and 3 bases respectively, with 5 bases between them. The CDR3 is made up of 10 amino acids. This clone was seen a single time. TCRdb's copy holds only in-frame clones and misses some; the assay was immunoSEQ multiplex PCR. The table shows about 320,000 clones, with 65% to 90% occurring only once. The source of this sequence is a human donor in a cohort sampled during active COVID-19. Sequences were obtained from peripheral blood. The chain links TRBV30 to TRBJ1-1; the D gene is possibly TRBD1 (5 bases). CDR3 DNA sequence: TGTGCCTGCAGGGACACTGAAGCTTTCTTT. Its protein is CACRDTEAFF.